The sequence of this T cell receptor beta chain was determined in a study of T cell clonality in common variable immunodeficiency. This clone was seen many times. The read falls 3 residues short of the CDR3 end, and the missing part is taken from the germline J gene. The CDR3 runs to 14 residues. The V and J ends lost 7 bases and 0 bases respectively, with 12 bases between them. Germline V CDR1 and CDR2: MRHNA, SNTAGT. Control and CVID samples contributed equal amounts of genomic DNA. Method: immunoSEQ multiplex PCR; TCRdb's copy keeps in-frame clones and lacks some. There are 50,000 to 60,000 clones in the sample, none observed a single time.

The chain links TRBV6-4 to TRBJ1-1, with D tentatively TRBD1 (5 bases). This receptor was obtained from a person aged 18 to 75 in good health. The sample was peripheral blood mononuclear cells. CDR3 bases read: TGTGCCAGCACCCGGACACCTATGAACACTGAA. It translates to CASTRTPMNTE. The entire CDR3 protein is CASTRTPMNTEAFF.